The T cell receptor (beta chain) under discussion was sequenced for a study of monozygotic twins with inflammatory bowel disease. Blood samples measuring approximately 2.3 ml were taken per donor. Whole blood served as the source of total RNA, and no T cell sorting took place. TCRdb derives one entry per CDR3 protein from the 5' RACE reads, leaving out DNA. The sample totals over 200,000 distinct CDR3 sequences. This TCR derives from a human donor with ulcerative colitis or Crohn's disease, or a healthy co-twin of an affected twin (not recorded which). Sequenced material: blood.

CDR3 region: CASSLGNSNQPQHF. The rearrangement joins TRBV12-3 or TRBV12-4 to TRBJ1-5. The CDR3 is 14 residues long.